The 20 T cell receptor beta chains presented below share a single source sample, sequenced in a study of cytomegalovirus exposure and HLA in healthy donors. The PCR made use of 60 Vbeta and 13 Jbeta primers. Repertoires were generated with immunoSEQ multiplex PCR, while TCRdb's copy carries only in-frame clones and drops some. The profile shows some 42,000 clones, roughly half of them singletons. Sequenced input: PBMCs. These receptors all come from a human donor in good health.

The chain employs TRBV11-3 and TRBJ2-1; D is possibly TRBD1 (6 bases). The germline gives CDR1 SGHNT, CDR2 YENEEA. This CDR3 has 14 amino acids. The V end was cut by 1 base, the J end by 7 bases, with 11 bases between. The DNA of the CDR3 is TGTGCCAGCAGCTTAGTGGGGGCGGATAATGAGCAGTTCTTC. This sequence encodes CASSLVGADNEQFF. Variable domain in full (rest from reference TRBV11-3 and TRBJ2-1): EAGVVQSPRYKIIEKKQPVAFWCNPISGHNTLYWYLQNLGQGPELLIRYENEEAVDDSQLPKDRFSAERLKGVDSTLKIQPAELGDSAVYLCASSLVGADNEQFFGPGTRLTVL.

This clone was picked up a small number of times. The gene calls are TRBV4-1 and TRBJ2-5; D remains ambiguous. This CDR3 has 16 amino acids. V was cut by 1 base and J by 4 bases, with 16 bases left in between. CDR1 and CDR2 from the germline V gene are MGHRA and YSYEKL. CDR3 sequence reads: CASSQVLPLSGETQYF. Written as DNA, the CDR3 is TGCGCCAGCAGCCAAGTACTCCCCCTCTCGGGAGAGACCCAGTACTTC.

The rearrangement joins TRBV19 to TRBJ2-1, with a weak D call TRBD2 (5 bases). The V end was cut by 5 bases, the J end by 6 bases, with 11 bases between. Germline V gives CDR1 LNHDA, CDR2 SQIVND (reference sequence). The CDR3 is 13 residues long. The chain's CDR3 is CASSGGRRNEQFF. DNA of the CDR3: TGTGCCAGTAGTGGCGGGCGGCGCAATGAGCAGTTCTTC.

This clone came up once. CDR3 DNA sequence: TGTGCCAGCATGGGGACAGGCCGCTCAGATACGCAGTATTTT. It yields the protein CASMGTGRSDTQYF. V is TRBV6-5 and J is TRBJ2-3, with 8 bases fitting TRBD1. J gave up 4 bases and V 7 bases, and 7 bases lay outside the gene matches. The CDR3 has 14 residues. The V gene's germline CDR1 is MNHEY and CDR2 SVGAGI.

This sequence joins TRBV7-2 and TRBJ2-1; TRBD2 agrees at 7 bases. The CDR3 totals 13 residues. The trim removed 5 bases at V and 6 bases at J, leaving 4 bases unmatched. CDR1 is SGHTA, CDR2 FQGNSA, per germline. The chain's CDR3 is CASSLGGSNEQFF. The CDR3 nucleotides read TGTGCCAGCAGCCTGGGGGGGTCCAATGAGCAGTTCTTC.

The chain carries TRBV29-1 and TRBJ2-7; tentative D call: TRBD1 (7 bases). Germline V gene sequence: CDR1 SQVTM, CDR2 ANQGSEA. Trimming stripped 5 bases from V and 3 bases from J, with 8 bases between. This CDR3 is 11 amino acids long. The CDR3: CSVQGGYEQYF. The CDR3 DNA follows: TGCAGCGTTCAGGGGGGCTACGAGCAGTACTTC.

This clone was seen a handful of times. The rearrangement uses TRBV30 and TRBJ2-3; D is uncertain. V was cut by 7 bases and J by 5 bases, with 13 bases left in between. This CDR3 contains 12 residues. Germline-derived CDR1 and CDR2 are GTSNPN and SVGIG (reference sequence). The CDR3 here is CASGRNKDTQYF. DNA for the CDR3: TGTGCCTCCGGTCGAAATAAAGATACGCAGTATTTT.

This clone has a handful of counts. The chain links TRBV19 to TRBJ1-4; the D gene is possibly TRBD1 (5 bases). Per the germline V gene, CDR1 is LNHDA and CDR2 is SQIVND (reference sequence). V gave up 8 bases and J gave up 2 bases, with 12 bases separating them. CDR3 size: 14 residues. CDR3 nucleotides: TGTGCCAGTCGAGAGGAGGGGACTAATGAAAAACTGTTTTTT. It yields the protein CASREEGTNEKLFF.

V gene TRBV5-1 combines with J gene TRBJ1-5; D is ambiguous. V lost 4 bases and J lost 6, with 11 bases in between. The germline gives CDR1 SGHRS, CDR2 YFSETQ. This CDR3 contains 13 residues. CDR3: CASSVEGSQPQHF. The CDR3 bases are TGCGCCAGCAGCGTCGAGGGCAGTCAGCCCCAGCATTTT.

This rearrangement joins TRBV27 to TRBJ2-1; 7 bases agree with TRBD1. Germline V CDR1 and CDR2: MNHEY, SMNVEV (reference sequence). The CDR3 consists of 16 residues. After removal of 11 bases from V and 7 bases from J, the junction contained 20 bases not matched to a gene. The CDR3: CASESRGPGKRNEQFF. CDR3 nucleotide sequence: TGTGCCTCCGAGTCGAGGGGGCCAGGGAAGAGGAATGAGCAGTTCTTC.

This clone was seen more than once but under ten times. This chain joins TRBV9 and TRBJ2-3; 10 bases line up with TRBD2. The V gene's germline CDR1 is SGDLS and CDR2 YYNGEE. The CDR3 extends over 16 amino acids. The ends lost 3 bases at V and 1 base at J; junction bases unmatched: 5. Here the CDR3 DNA reads TGTGCCAGCAGCGCTGCGCTAGCGGGGGGCACAGATACGCAGTATTTT. This gives the protein CASSAALAGGTDTQYF.

The rearrangement links TRBV6-1 to TRBJ2-7; 7 bases agree with TRBD1. J gave up 3 bases and V 11 bases, and 13 bases lay outside the gene matches. Germline CDR1 MNHNS, CDR2 SASEGT. The CDR3 is 14 residues long. The CDR3: CAGQEGTEGYEQYF. In DNA, the CDR3 is TGTGCCGGCCAGGAAGGGACAGAAGGCTACGAGCAGTACTTC.

This chain uses TRBV7-8 with TRBJ2-1; 8 bases match TRBD1. The germline V gene encodes CDR1 SGHVS and CDR2 FQNEAQ. The V gene end was trimmed by 5 bases and the J gene end by 9 bases; junction bases not matched to a gene: 15. The CDR3 runs to 16 residues. CDR3 in amino acids: CASSPSTTGVRGEQFF. Here the CDR3 DNA reads TGTGCCAGCAGCCCATCCACGACAGGGGTACGGGGTGAGCAGTTCTTC. Drawing the rest from reference TRBV7-8 and TRBJ2-1, the complete variable domain is GAGVSQSPRYKVAKRGQDVALRCDPISGHVSLFWYQQALGQGPEFLTYFQNEAQLDKSGLPSDRFFAERPEGSVSTLKIQRTQQEDSAVYLCASSPSTTGVRGEQFFGPGTRLTVL.

In nucleotides, the CDR3 is TGCGCCAGCAGCCAACTAGCGGGGGGGCGGGGGGAGCAGTACTTC. Encoded protein: CASSQLAGGRGEQYF. This chain links TRBV4-3 with TRBJ2-7, with 12 positions matching TRBD2. Germline CDR1 LGHNA, CDR2 YSLEER. V shed 2 bases and J 7 bases; nucleotides not matched to a gene: 6. This CDR3 comprises 15 residues.

The V call is TRBV4-2, the J call TRBJ1-4, with a possible D match to TRBD1 (5 bases). The CDR3 spans 17 residues. Germline V gives CDR1 LGHNA, CDR2 YNFKEQ. V was pared by 11 bases and J by 0 bases, with 22 bases between. As DNA, the CDR3 is TGTGCCTCTCACGGGGGGGGACCTCTTGCAACTAATGAAAAACTGTTTTTT. It codes for CASHGGGPLATNEKLFF.

The gene calls are TRBV29-1 and TRBJ2-5; D gene uncertain. The J call may be wrong; the DNA end is better matched by TRBJ2-7. Germline CDR1 and CDR2: SQVTM and ANQGSEA. This CDR3 has 12 amino acids. The CDR3 region has the DNA TGCAGCGTTGAAGATAAGATAAGCGAGCAGTACTTC. It translates to CSVEDKISEQYF.

The chain carries TRBV30 and TRBJ1-1; TRBD1 might be the D (5 bases). The CDR3 contains 12 residues. Trimming left V 5 bases short and J 4 bases short, with 11 bases between. Germline lookup yields CDR1 GTSNPN and CDR2 SVGIG (reference sequence). CDR3 in DNA: TGTGCCTGGTCGCGGGGGTTCACTGAAGCTTTCTTT. Its protein is CAWSRGFTEAFF.

This chain joins TRBV19 and TRBJ1-3, with a possible D match to TRBD1 (6 bases). This CDR3 comprises 14 residues. Trimming took 7 bases from V and 0 from J, leaving 10 bases between them. Germline-derived CDR1 and CDR2 are LNHDA and SQIVND (reference sequence). CDR3: CASTDSYSGNTIYF. CDR3 coding DNA: TGTGCCAGTACGGACAGCTACTCTGGAAACACCATATATTTT. The variable domain in full, completed from reference TRBV19 and TRBJ1-3, reads DGGITQSPKYLFRKEGQNVTLSCEQNLNHDAMYWYRQDPGQGLRLIYYSQIVNDFQKGDIAEGYSVSREKKESFPLTVTSAQKNPTAFYLCASTDSYSGNTIYFGEGSWLTVV.

The V gene is TRBV28, the J gene TRBJ1-4, with TRBD1 identical over 7 bases. The CDR3 is 13 residues long. After removal of 7 bases from V and 8 bases from J, the junction contained 7 bases not matched to a gene. The germline gives CDR1 MDHEN, CDR2 SYDVKM. CDR3 coding DNA: TGTGCCAGCATTAACAGGGGTGTCGAAAAACTGTTTTTT. Protein sequence: CASINRGVEKLFF.

The genes are TRBV7-6 and TRBJ1-4; 8 bases map to TRBD1. The J segment lost 7 bases and the V segment lost 3 bases, leaving 4 bases of the junction unmatched. CDR3 size: 14 residues. Germline CDR1 and CDR2: SGHVS and FNYEAQ. CDR3 DNA sequence: TGTGCCAGCAGCTTGACAGGGGAAGGTGAAAAACTGTTTTTT. Protein sequence: CASSLTGEGEKLFF.